This TCR beta chain appears in the sequencing data of a study of T cells after posttransplantation cyclophosphamide. Study-wide points: After PTCy, TRB diversity resembled that of CNI/methotrexate controls. TRB overlap between skin or GI tissue T cells and blood was limited.

There are many counts of this clone. Its antigen is undetermined. Treatment was busulfan-fludarabine conditioning, a marrow graft, and cyclophosphamide on days +3 and +4. The data were produced by immunoSEQ multiplex PCR, yet TCRdb's version contains in-frame clones alone and is incomplete. In total the sample includes about 14,000 clones, none of them seen once. The input for sequencing was PBMCs, taken around 1,200 days after allogeneic stem cell transplant with posttransplant cyclophosphamide. The TCR was taken from a female patient in her 40s who received an allogeneic stem cell transplant from a related donor, was CMV-positive, and had no GVHD. A share of the T cells may be of graft donor origin.

CDR3 residues: CASSYNAVQETQYF. The CDR3, as DNA: TGTGCCAGCAGCTACAATGCAGTCCAAGAGACCCAGTACTTC. The chain uses TRBV7-9 and TRBJ2-5, with D uncertain. V was clipped by 4 bases and J by 1 base, with 10 bases between them. This CDR3 has 14 residues. CDR1 SEHNR and CDR2 FQNEAQ come from the germline V gene (reference sequence).